The source of this TCR beta chain is a study of Graves' ophthalmopathy and Graves' hyperthyroidism. In the study overall: Samples of peripheral blood were obtained at initial diagnosis, prior to treatment of any kind.

Amplification from RNA transcripts yielded the TCR beta CDR3 regions. The first round was an RT-PCR with HTBI primers, and the second round was a multiplex PCR. MiXCR, applied by TCRdb to the multiplex PCR reads, yields one record per CDR3 protein. The sample has some 170,000 distinct CDR3 sequences; around 39% are singletons. The junction had 2 bases not matched to a gene; V was cut back by 5 bases and J by 5 bases. The CDR3 is 13 amino acids. CDR1 and CDR2 (germline): SGHTA, FQGTGA. The sequence was collected from a man younger than 40 with Graves' ophthalmopathy. The chain combines TRBV7-3 with TRBJ2-5; 10 bases are a match to TRBD1. Sequences were obtained from peripheral blood. The CDR3, as DNA: TGTGCCAGCAGCGGGGACAGGGGCGAGACCCAGTACTTC. Translation: CASSGDRGETQYF.